The 21 T cell receptor beta chains in this list originate from one sample, sequenced in a study of blood T cell repertoires in COVID-19. Data came from immunoSEQ multiplex PCR; TCRdb stores just in-frame clones and leaves some out. Of under 200,000 clones in the sample, around 86% were seen once. The specimen was peripheral blood. The receptors were gathered from a man between 65 and 85 years old with acute or convalescent COVID-19.

This chain joins TRBV5-6 and TRBJ2-7; no clear D gene. Germline CDR1 is SGHDT and CDR2 is YYEEEE. The CDR3 contains 13 residues. V was trimmed by 0 bases and J by 2 bases, leaving 6 bases between them. The CDR3 loop reads CASSLAQTYEQYF. CDR3 DNA: TGTGCCAGCAGCTTGGCACAAACCTACGAGCAGTACTTC.

The sample holds a few counts of this clone. The chain couples TRBV7-8 to TRBJ1-2; TRBD1 matches 11 bases. With 5 bases clipped from V and 3 bases from J, the junction kept 5 bases outside the gene matches. The V gene's germline CDR1 is SGHVS and CDR2 FQNEAQ. The CDR3 runs to 15 residues. The DNA of the CDR3 is TGTGCCAGCAGCACCCGGACAGGGGGCGACTATGGCTACACCTTC. Its translation is CASSTRTGGDYGYTF.

The V call is TRBV30, the J call TRBJ1-1, with 7 positions matching TRBD1. Germline V gives CDR1 GTSNPN, CDR2 SVGIG (reference sequence). V shed 1 base, J shed 10 bases, and the junction held 6 bases outside the gene matches. This CDR3 comprises 12 residues. The CDR3 region has the DNA TGTGCCTGGAGTGACCCTTGGGACAGAGCTTTCTTT. It translates to CAWSDPWDRAFF.

The chain combines TRBV30 with TRBJ1-5; D possibly corresponds to TRBD1 (5 bases). Trimming cost V 1 base and J 4 bases, with 8 bases left between them. Germline CDR1 GTSNPN, CDR2 SVGIG (reference sequence). The CDR3 is made up of 13 amino acids. For the CDR3, the DNA is TGTGCCTGGAGTGACAGGACGAATCAGCCCCAGCATTTT. Translating it yields CAWSDRTNQPQHF.

The chain is built from TRBV7-2 and TRBJ1-2; D gene ambiguous. Germline values: CDR1 SGHTA, CDR2 FQGNSA. CDR3 length equals 15 residues. V dropped 1 base and J dropped 8 bases, with 17 bases sitting between them. In DNA form, the CDR3 reads TGTGCCAGCAGCTTAGGGTACCGGGTGTGGTTGGGCTACACCTTC. This gives the protein CASSLGYRVWLGYTF.

The V and J genes are TRBV6-5 and TRBJ2-3; TRBD2 is a possible D gene (5 bases). With 7 bases removed from V and 0 bases from J, the gap between germline ends came to 11 bases. Germline CDR1 is MNHEY and CDR2 is SVGAGI. The CDR3 spans 14 residues. CDR3 DNA sequence: TGTGCCAGCAAACGGGATCCTAGCACAGATACGCAGTATTTT. Its protein is CASKRDPSTDTQYF.

The chain carries TRBV5-5 and TRBJ2-3, with TRBD2 matching 8 bases. The CDR3 contains 15 residues. Trimming removed 4 bases from V and 2 bases from J; junction bases left unmatched: 6. Per germline, CDR1 SGHKS and CDR2 YYEKEE (reference sequence). In DNA, the CDR3 is TGTGCCAGCAGCATAGCGGGACATACCACAGATACGCAGTATTTT. It encodes CASSIAGHTTDTQYF.

The CDR3 is CASSGTYVSGRAQETQYF. The CDR3 DNA sequence: TGCGCCAGCAGTGGGACCTACGTGAGCGGGAGGGCACAAGAGACCCAGTACTTC. The chain combines TRBV10-2 with TRBJ2-5; 10 nucleotides agree with TRBD2. V lost 4 bases and J lost 2; bases outside the gene matches: 13. Germline CDR1 and CDR2: WSHSY and SAAADI. The CDR3 covers 18 residues.

The genes are TRBV5-1 and TRBJ1-1; D may be TRBD1 (6 bases). Per the germline V gene, CDR1 is SGHRS and CDR2 is YFSETQ. The V gene lost 2 bases and the J gene lost 8 bases, with 19 bases spanning the gap. The CDR3 has 15 amino acids. The CDR3 nucleotides read TGCGCCAGCAGCTTTACTGGGGACCGCGGGGGCGAAGCTTTCTTT. Protein: CASSFTGDRGGEAFF.

This clone was seen only a few times. The chain couples TRBV19 to TRBJ1-3; D unclear. V was cut by 4 bases and J by 0 bases, with 7 bases left in between. Germline V gene lookup returns CDR1 LNHDA and CDR2 SQIVND (reference sequence). This CDR3 has 14 amino acids. The CDR3 DNA follows: TGTGCCAGTAGTACGGTGAGCTCTGGAAACACCATATATTTT. Translation gives CASSTVSSGNTIYF.

This chain connects TRBV2 to TRBJ2-1; D possibly corresponds to TRBD2 (6 bases). CDR1 is SNHLY, CDR2 FYNNEI, per germline. V lost 6 bases and J lost 9, with 15 bases in between. The CDR3 spans 13 residues. In nucleotides, the CDR3 is TGTGCCAGCAGCAGGAGGGCCGGGAGTGAGCAGTTCTTC. Its translation: CASSRRAGSEQFF.

The rearrangement uses TRBV9 and TRBJ2-1; possible D gene TRBD2, 6 bases. V lost 3 bases to trimming and J lost 0 bases, with 10 bases between them. This CDR3 has 15 residues. CDR1 is SGDLS, CDR2 YYNGEE, per germline. The CDR3 spells CASSAQRASYNEQFF. CDR3 nucleotides: TGTGCCAGCAGCGCCCAGCGGGCCTCCTACAATGAGCAGTTCTTC. Supplemented by reference TRBV9 and TRBJ2-1, the full variable domain reads DSGVTQTPKHLITATGQRVTLRCSPRSGDLSVYWYQQSLDQGLQFLIQYYNGEERAKGNILERFSAQQFPDLHSELNLSSLELGDSALYFCASSAQRASYNEQFFGPGTRLTVL.

The CDR3 DNA is TGTGCCAGTAGCTACGCGGGGGGTAACCGGAACACTGAAGCTTTCTTT. Its translation: CASSYAGGNRNTEAFF. The chain recombines TRBV19 with TRBJ1-1; TRBD1 might be the D (5 bases). Trimming took 6 bases from V and 1 from J, leaving 18 bases between them. Germline assignment: CDR1 LNHDA and CDR2 SQIVND (reference sequence). The length of the CDR3 is 16 residues.

Concerning this clone: The sample has other DNA sequences that encode this CDR3 too. CDR3 loop: CASSGVTGDQPQHF. CDR3 DNA: TGTGCCAGCAGTGGTGTAACCGGGGATCAGCCCCAGCATTTT. The chain links TRBV2 to TRBJ1-5; D is unclear. Germline V gene data show CDR1 as SNHLY and CDR2 as FYNNEI. This CDR3 region has 14 residues. V lost 4 bases and J 5 bases, leaving 12 bases between the germline ends.

The gene calls are TRBV11-2 and TRBJ2-1; D is unclear. CDR3 length: 12 residues. Germline CDR1 SGHAT, CDR2 FQNNGV. The V end was cut by 1 base, the J end by 9 bases, with 7 bases between. The CDR3 DNA reads as TGTGCCAGCAGCTTAGGTGAGCTTGAGCAGTTCTTC. Amino acids: CASSLGELEQFF.

The chain couples TRBV15 to TRBJ2-5, with 14 bases matching TRBD2. CDR1 and CDR2 (germline): LNHNV, YYDKDF (reference sequence). This CDR3 contains 15 residues. Losses at the gene ends were 5 bases for V and 5 bases for J; bases not matched to a gene: 4. Written as DNA, the CDR3 is TGTGCCACCAGCCGGACTAGCGGGGGGTTTGAGACCCAGTACTTC. This sequence encodes CATSRTSGGFETQYF.

V and J are TRBV9 and TRBJ1-6; no firm D call. Germline V gene sequence: CDR1 SGDLS, CDR2 YYNGEE. This CDR3 is built from 16 residues. V lost 4 bases to trimming and J lost 0 bases, with 11 bases between them. Written as DNA, the CDR3 is TGTGCCAGCAGCCCAGGTGGGAGCTCCTATAATTCACCCCTCCACTTT. This translates into CASSPGGSSYNSPLHF.

This chain uses TRBV29-1 with TRBJ1-1; 8 positions agree with TRBD1. CDR1 is SQVTM, CDR2 ANQGSEA, per germline. The CDR3 runs to 12 residues. Trimming removed 5 bases from V and 11 bases from J; junction bases left unmatched: 10. The CDR3, as DNA: TGCAGCGTTATTCAGGGGGCCCATAAGGCTTTCTTT. Translating gives CSVIQGAHKAFF.

The chain joins TRBV5-1 to TRBJ2-5; D is uncertain. The CDR3 spans 15 residues. Germline V CDR1 and CDR2: SGHRS, YFSETQ. V lost 6 bases and J 1 base, leaving 16 bases between the germline ends. The CDR3 region is CASKQFTYPQETQYF. CDR3 in DNA: TGCGCCAGCAAACAGTTTACCTACCCCCAAGAGACCCAGTACTTC.

The J gene is TRBJ2-7, the V gene TRBV7-2; 9 nucleotides align to TRBD1. With V trimmed by 1 base and J by 3 bases, 10 bases remained unmatched. The CDR3 runs 17 residues. Per the germline V gene, CDR1 is SGHTA and CDR2 is FQGNSA. CDR3 nucleotide sequence: TGTGCCAGCAGCTTAGGGACGCCGGGACAGGGATACTACGAGCAGTACTTC. Its translation: CASSLGTPGQGYYEQYF.

The chain couples TRBV4-1 to TRBJ2-5, with a weak D call TRBD1 (5 bases). V was pared by 3 bases and J by 2 bases, with 13 bases between. This CDR3 has 15 residues. Germline CDR1 reads MGHRA; CDR2 reads YSYEKL. The CDR3 reads CASSQGPTIQETQYF. CDR3 coding DNA: TGCGCCAGCAGCCAGGGGCCAACTATTCAAGAGACCCAGTACTTC.